These 24 T cell receptor beta chains came from one sample sequenced in a study of cytomegalovirus exposure and HLA in healthy donors. 60 Vbeta and 13 Jbeta primers were used in PCR. Assay: immunoSEQ multiplex PCR; the TCRdb copy retains only in-frame clones and omits some. This sample yields about 160,000 clones, of which approximately 80% are seen a single time; approximately 6.5% belongs to the top ten. Input material: PBMCs. These receptors were obtained from a male donor in good health and CMV-seropositive.

This chain links TRBV7-6 with TRBJ1-3; D is possibly TRBD1 (6 bases). The V end lost 4 bases, the J end lost 0 bases, and 13 bases lay between the germline ends. In germline, CDR1 is SGHVS, CDR2 FNYEAQ. This CDR3 is 16 amino acids long. The chain's CDR3 is CASSSGHRRSGNTIYF. CDR3 bases: TGTGCCAGCAGCTCGGGACATCGGCGCTCTGGAAACACCATATATTTT.

The chain employs TRBV29-1 and TRBJ2-1; 7 bases are a match to TRBD1. CDR1 SQVTM and CDR2 ANQGSEA come from the germline V gene. CDR3 length: 15 residues. The V segment lost 7 bases and the J segment 9 bases; nucleotides outside the gene matches: 18. The chain's CDR3 is CSAPRDRFRLAEQFF. The CDR3 region has the DNA TGCAGCGCGCCCAGGGACAGATTCAGGCTGGCTGAGCAGTTCTTC.

The rearrangement joins TRBV7-2 to TRBJ1-5; D is perhaps TRBD1 (6 bases). Between the trimmed V and J ends, which lost 3 bases and 1 base, there was a span of 10 bases. The germline V gene encodes CDR1 SGHTA and CDR2 FQGNSA. The CDR3 runs to 15 residues. The CDR3 sequence is CASSFLQGSNQPQHF. The CDR3 nucleotides read TGTGCCAGCAGCTTTTTACAGGGAAGCAATCAGCCCCAGCATTTT.

This chain joins TRBV27 and TRBJ2-2; D may be TRBD1 (6 bases). V dropped 4 bases and J dropped 5 bases, with 20 bases sitting between them. From germline, CDR1 is MNHEY and CDR2 SMNVEV (reference sequence). This CDR3 has 17 residues. CDR3 loop: CASSSITGNPMTGELFF. In DNA form, the CDR3 reads TGTGCCAGCAGTTCTATTACAGGGAACCCCATGACCGGGGAGCTGTTTTTT.

This chain joins TRBV27 and TRBJ2-7; 9 bases are shared with TRBD1. CDR3 length equals 15 residues. V shed 5 bases, J shed 6 bases, and the junction held 11 bases outside the gene matches. Germline V gene lookup returns CDR1 MNHEY and CDR2 SMNVEV (reference sequence). CDR3 amino acids: CASSAPGTGSGEQYF. The DNA for the CDR3 is TGTGCCAGCAGTGCCCCCGGGACAGGGTCGGGCGAGCAGTACTTC.

The chain links TRBV30 to TRBJ1-1; D uncertain. Germline CDR1 GTSNPN, CDR2 SVGIG (reference sequence). This CDR3 is 13 amino acids long. V dropped 5 bases and J dropped 5 bases, with 15 bases sitting between them. This CDR3 is CAWENGLLTEAFF. The DNA for the CDR3 is TGTGCCTGGGAGAACGGACTCCTTACTGAAGCTTTCTTT.

This clone was picked up a small number of times. The chain is built from TRBV4-3 and TRBJ1-1, with D possibly being TRBD1 (6 bases). Between the trimmed V and J ends, which lost 4 bases and 5 bases, there was a span of 11 bases. The CDR3 is 13 residues long. Germline assignment: CDR1 LGHNA and CDR2 YSLEER. In DNA, the CDR3 is TGCGCCAGCAGCCTAGGGAGGGGGACTGAAGCTTTCTTT. It yields the protein CASSLGRGTEAFF.

The CDR3 loop reads CASSVGTGGNTGELFF. CDR3 sequence (DNA): TGTGCCAGCAGCGTAGGGACAGGGGGCAACACCGGGGAGCTGTTTTTT. The chain is built from TRBV9 and TRBJ2-2; the match to TRBD1 covers 11 bases. V was clipped by 0 bases and J by 2 bases; unmatched bases: 0. CDR1 is SGDLS and CDR2 is YYNGEE in the germline V gene. CDR3 length: 16 residues.

The chain carries TRBV12-5 and TRBJ2-5; 13 bases line up with TRBD2. The CDR3 runs 16 residues. Germline V CDR1 and CDR2: LGHNT, FRNRAP. Losses at the gene ends were 6 bases for V and 5 bases for J; bases not matched to a gene: 9. The DNA for the CDR3 is TGTGCTAGTGGCCCCGGGACTAGCGGGACTCTGGAGACCCAGTACTTC. It translates to CASGPGTSGTLETQYF.

This chain connects TRBV4-2 to TRBJ1-1, with 7 bases matching TRBD1. V lost 4 bases, J lost 2 bases, and 7 bases stayed unmatched. The germline CDR1 and CDR2 sequences are LGHNA and YNFKEQ. The CDR3 consists of 15 residues. The CDR3 DNA reads TGTGCCAGCAGCCCTGGGGGACAGATTAACACTGAAGCTTTCTTT. Translated, it gives CASSPGGQINTEAFF.

V usage is TRBV7-2 and J usage is TRBJ2-7, with 7 nucleotides matching TRBD1. V shed 1 base and J 7 bases; nucleotides not matched to a gene: 10. The CDR3 loop spans 15 amino acids. CDR1 SGHTA and CDR2 FQGNSA come from the germline V gene. The CDR3: CASSLELQGRLEQYF. DNA for the CDR3: TGTGCCAGCAGCTTAGAGCTACAGGGGAGATTGGAGCAGTACTTC.

The V gene is TRBV9, the J gene TRBJ2-7; maybe TRBD2 (5 bases). Germline lookup yields CDR1 SGDLS and CDR2 YYNGEE. CDR3 length: 14 amino acids. V gave up 4 bases and J gave up 2 bases, with 13 bases separating them. CDR3 DNA: TGTGCCAGCAGCCCACAAGCGGTCCCCTACGAGCAGTACTTC. It specifies CASSPQAVPYEQYF.

The gene calls are TRBV29-1 and TRBJ1-1, with D possibly TRBD1 on 6 matching bases. V was shortened by 7 bases and J by 1 base, with 19 bases between the two germline ends. Germline CDR1 and CDR2: SQVTM and ANQGSEA. The CDR3 is 15 residues long. The CDR3 is CSGRGGAGANTEAFF. CDR3 nucleotides: TGCAGCGGCCGCGGGGGCGCCGGGGCGAACACTGAAGCTTTCTTT.

This clone was detected only a few times. The rearrangement joins TRBV19 to TRBJ1-5; D may be TRBD1 (6 bases). Trimming removed 1 base at V and 7 bases at J, with 20 bases between. CDR1 LNHDA and CDR2 SQIVND come from the germline V gene (reference sequence). The CDR3 loop spans 17 amino acids. CDR3 protein: CASSIGTVARGNQPQHF. The DNA for the CDR3 is TGTGCCAGTAGTATAGGGACAGTCGCTCGTGGAAACCAGCCCCAGCATTTT.

About this clone itself: Mismatch with germline at one junction end may stem from a read error. The chain carries TRBV7-9 and TRBJ1-3, with 8 bases that match TRBD1. This CDR3 contains 14 residues. From germline, CDR1 is SEHNR and CDR2 FQNEAQ (reference sequence). The CDR3: CSSSSDRGGNTIYF. In nucleotides, the CDR3 is TGTTCCAGCAGCTCCGACAGGGGTGGAAACACCATATATTTT.

With regard to this clone: One end of the junction fails to match germline, which may point to a read error. The chain recombines TRBV6-6 with TRBJ1-1, with D possibly TRBD1 on 5 matching bases. The CDR3 covers 11 residues. CDR1 and CDR2 from the germline V gene are MNHNY and SVGAGI (reference sequence). As DNA, the CDR3 is TGTGCCAGCACTCTCCAACAGGCACCAATCTTT. This gives the protein CASTLQQAPIF.

This clone was seen once. The chain carries TRBV10-3 and TRBJ2-7, with a weak D call TRBD1 (6 bases). The V end lost 6 bases, the J end lost 1 base, and 7 bases lay between the germline ends. Germline V gene data show CDR1 as ENHRY and CDR2 as SYGVKD. The CDR3 extends over 12 amino acids. Written as DNA, the CDR3 is TGTGCCATCAGGACAGGTTCCTACGAGCAGTACTTC. Amino acid sequence: CAIRTGSYEQYF.

This clone was recorded only once. The rearrangement links TRBV4-1 to TRBJ2-7; 8 nucleotides align to TRBD2. Unmatched junction bases numbered 8, after V lost 4 bases and J lost 3 bases. This CDR3 spans 15 amino acids. Germline V gives CDR1 MGHRA, CDR2 YSYEKL. The CDR3 loop reads CASSRLLAANYEQYF. CDR3 bases: TGCGCCAGCAGCCGTCTACTAGCGGCAAACTACGAGCAGTACTTC.

This clone came up a few times. This chain links TRBV10-3 with TRBJ1-4; D is ambiguous. The germline CDR1 and CDR2 sequences are ENHRY and SYGVKD. V lost 0 bases, J lost 7 bases, and 15 bases lay in between. The CDR3 runs 16 residues. The CDR3 is CAISESAGLRGEKLFF. CDR3 nucleotide sequence: TGTGCCATCAGTGAGTCGGCTGGGCTCCGGGGTGAAAAACTGTTTTTT.

This chain uses TRBV7-3 with TRBJ2-5, with D possibly being TRBD2 (5 bases). V was shortened by 3 bases and J by 7 bases, with 15 bases between the two germline ends. Germline CDR1 is SGHTA and CDR2 is FQGTGA. The length of the CDR3 is 14 residues. CDR3 nucleotides: TGTGCCAGCAGCTTGGGCCACGCCAGCGGGACCCAGTACTTC. Protein sequence: CASSLGHASGTQYF.

The chain combines TRBV4-1 with TRBJ2-7; a possible D gene is TRBD1 (6 bases). Trimming shortened V by 4 bases and J by 7 bases, and 26 bases separated the two germline ends. Germline V gives CDR1 MGHRA, CDR2 YSYEKL. This CDR3 region has 17 residues. CDR3: CASSPGHHSSGTWEQYF. The CDR3 bases are TGCGCCAGCAGCCCGGGACATCATTCGTCGGGAACTTGGGAGCAGTACTTC.

This clone showed up just a few times. The chain recombines TRBV27 with TRBJ2-7; weak D call: TRBD1 (6 bases). CDR1 is MNHEY, CDR2 SMNVEV, per germline (reference sequence). V was clipped by 3 bases and J by 3 bases, with 18 bases between them. The CDR3 covers 16 residues. CDR3 coding DNA: TGTGCCAGCAGTTTTCAATGGGACACGAATTTCTACGAGCAGTACTTC. This encodes CASSFQWDTNFYEQYF.

This clone was seen only a few times. The V call is TRBV6-5, the J call TRBJ1-1; 12 bases match TRBD1. V dropped 6 bases and J dropped 4; count of bases not matched to a gene: 6. Per germline, CDR1 MNHEY and CDR2 SVGAGI. The CDR3 sequence is 15 residues long. The CDR3 DNA is TGTGCCAGCAGCCCAGGGACAGGGGGCTTCACTGAAGCTTTCTTT. Amino acid sequence: CASSPGTGGFTEAFF.

This clone turned up a few times. The V gene is TRBV11-2, the J gene TRBJ2-1; 12 nucleotides match TRBD2. The trim removed 1 base at V and 9 bases at J, leaving 7 bases unmatched. The CDR3 sequence is 16 residues long. Per germline, CDR1 SGHAT and CDR2 FQNNGV. The CDR3 coding sequence is TGTGCCAGCAGCTTAGGGACTGGACTAGCGGGGCGTGAGCAGTTCTTC. Protein product: CASSLGTGLAGREQFF.